Detailed here is one T cell receptor beta chain. Its target is not known. Germline loops: CDR1 MNHEY, CDR2 SMNVEV (reference sequence). Unmatched junction bases numbered 10, after V lost 4 bases and J lost 3 bases. This CDR3 has 16 residues. The record originates from a study of cytomegalovirus exposure and HLA in healthy donors. Notes on the study in general: A few V segments could not be told apart, such as TRBV6-2 and TRBV6-3, and were left out. HLA alleles were associated with 16,000 or so TCR beta sequences in a later analysis at 0.05 false discovery rate.

The PCR was carried out with 60 Vbeta primers and 13 Jbeta primers. Some clones are missing from TCRdb's copy, which holds only in-frame ones; the method was immunoSEQ multiplex PCR. The sample lists about 150,000 clones; roughly 68% were seen once. The material sequenced was PBMCs. The chain uses TRBV27 and TRBJ1-2; TRBD1 matches 8 bases. The receptor was derived from a man aged 55 to 69 in good health and CMV-seronegative. The CDR3 DNA is TGTGCCAGCAGTTCCCCCCAGGGGGCGGGTCACTATGGCTACACCTTC. Amino acids: CASSSPQGAGHYGYTF.